The 28 T cell receptor beta chains below all came from one sample that was sequenced in a study of blood T cell repertoires in COVID-19 (dated by TCRdb to the early 2020s). Receptor libraries were prepared by the immunoSEQ multiplex PCR assay. TCRdb took over this immuneACCESS table, retaining in-frame rearrangements with V and J assigned. Such tables are incomplete; in checked studies, under half of the missing clones stem from an unresolved V gene, and the remainder is unexplained. Here the sample has roughly 170,000 clones; around nine tenths occur a single time. The ten largest clones take up roughly an eighth of the sample. The sample consisted of peripheral blood. The receptor source for this set is a woman in her 70s with COVID-19, enrolled during active disease.

This rearrangement joins TRBV7-8 to TRBJ1-2; D is possibly TRBD1 (5 bases). This CDR3 contains 14 residues. The germline CDR1 and CDR2 sequences are SGHVS and FQNEAQ. Trimming removed 2 bases at V and 2 bases at J, with 9 bases between. CDR3 DNA: TGTGCCAGCAGCTTACAGGGCGGAAACTATGGCTACACCTTC. Its translation: CASSLQGGNYGYTF.

The V call is TRBV18, the J call TRBJ2-7, with D possibly being TRBD1 (6 bases). CDR1 is KGHSH and CDR2 is LQKENI in the germline V gene. This CDR3 has 11 residues. V was pared by 5 bases and J by 7 bases, with 9 bases between. The CDR3 nucleotides read TGTGCCAGCTCAGCGACAGGAGAGCAGTACTTC. This codes for CASSATGEQYF.

The chain uses TRBV25-1 and TRBJ2-7; D is possibly TRBD1 (6 bases). CDR1 MGHDK and CDR2 SYGVNS come from the germline V gene. Trimming stripped 3 bases from V and 2 bases from J, with 8 bases between. The CDR3 loop spans 13 amino acids. CDR3 region: CASSEQGTYEQYF. The CDR3 DNA follows: TGTGCCAGCAGTGAGCAGGGGACCTACGAGCAGTACTTC.

The genes are TRBV3-1 (or the pseudogene TRBV3-2) and TRBJ2-7, with TRBD1 matching 11 bases. V was clipped by 3 bases and J by 6 bases; unmatched bases: 7. The CDR3 length is 15 residues. Per germline, CDR1 LGHDT and CDR2 YNNKEL (reference sequence). In nucleotides, the CDR3 is TGTGCCAGCAGCCATCCCGGACAGGGGGCGACCGAGCAGTACTTC. This encodes CASSHPGQGATEQYF.

This chain uses TRBV28 with TRBJ1-1, with D uncertain. This CDR3 contains 13 residues. The V gene lost 3 bases and the J gene lost 2 bases, with 7 bases spanning the gap. From germline, CDR1 is MDHEN and CDR2 SYDVKM. CDR3 nucleotides: TGTGCCAGCAGTTTTCGGGGAAACACTGAAGCTTTCTTT. Residues: CASSFRGNTEAFF. The full variable domain, its missing parts supplied by reference TRBV28 and TRBJ1-1, is DVKVTQSSRYLVKRTGEKVFLECVQDMDHENMFWYRQDPGLGLRLIYFSYDVKMKEKGDIPEGYSVSREKKERFSLILESASTNQTSMYLCASSFRGNTEAFFGQGTRLTVV.

V is TRBV6-6 and J is TRBJ1-5; the D is unclear. CDR3 size: 16 residues. The V and J ends lost 0 bases and 2 bases respectively, with 11 bases between them. From germline, CDR1 is MNHNY and CDR2 SVGAGI (reference sequence). DNA of the CDR3: TGTGCCAGCAGTTACTCTGCCGGGTTTGGCAATCAGCCCCAGCATTTT. It yields the protein CASSYSAGFGNQPQHF.

The chain recombines TRBV6-5 with TRBJ1-1; TRBD1 matches at 7 bases. CDR1 is MNHEY and CDR2 is SVGAGI in the germline V gene. The CDR3 runs 14 residues. J gave up 7 bases and V 4 bases, and 9 bases lay outside the gene matches. Here the CDR3 DNA reads TGTGCCAGCAGTTTCCCGGGACAGACTTTTGAAGCTTTCTTT. This codes for CASSFPGQTFEAFF.

The rearrangement joins TRBV27 to TRBJ2-4, with D maybe TRBD2 (6 bases). Germline CDR1 is MNHEY and CDR2 is SMNVEV (reference sequence). V was clipped by 5 bases and J by 3 bases, with 14 bases between them. There are 15 residues in the CDR3. CDR3 sequence: CASSRGGGDKNIQYF. For the CDR3, the DNA is TGTGCCAGCAGTCGGGGAGGTGGTGACAAAAACATTCAGTACTTC.

V gene TRBV29-1 combines with J gene TRBJ2-3; TRBD2 might be the D (5 bases). The CDR3 consists of 14 residues. In germline, CDR1 is SQVTM, CDR2 ANQGSEA. Trimming cost V 5 bases and J 2 bases, with 14 bases left between them. The CDR3 DNA follows: TGCAGCGTTCAACCGGGGATCCTCACAGATACGCAGTATTTT. As protein: CSVQPGILTDTQYF.

The rearrangement uses TRBV19 and TRBJ2-2; TRBD2 might be the D (5 bases). V lost 1 base, J lost 2 bases, and 8 bases lay in between. The CDR3 loop spans 15 amino acids. Germline V lookup: CDR1 LNHDA, CDR2 SQIVND (reference sequence). The CDR3, as DNA: TGTGCCAGTAGTATAGTAGCGATCAACACCGGGGAGCTGTTTTTT. It encodes CASSIVAINTGELFF.

The gene calls are TRBV30 and TRBJ1-1; D gene unclear. The CDR3 sequence is 11 residues long. The V and J ends lost 0 bases and 8 bases respectively, with 7 bases between them. The germline V gene has CDR1 GTSNPN and CDR2 SVGIG (reference sequence). CDR3 protein: CAWSVQIEAFF. The DNA of the CDR3 is TGTGCCTGGAGTGTACAGATAGAAGCTTTCTTT.

The J gene is TRBJ2-7, the V gene TRBV12-3 or TRBV12-4; the match to TRBD1 covers 9 bases. The ends lost 7 bases at V and 5 bases at J; junction bases unmatched: 3. The CDR3 is made up of 12 amino acids. The CDR3 sequence is CASTRTGDEQYF. The CDR3 DNA follows: TGTGCCAGCACCAGGACAGGGGACGAGCAGTACTTC.

The chain is built from TRBV12-3 or TRBV12-4 and TRBJ2-1; D is unclear. CDR3 length: 12 residues. V dropped 6 bases and J dropped 11 bases, with 14 bases sitting between them. The CDR3 loop reads CASRRRHLKQFF. CDR3 bases: TGTGCCAGCAGAAGAAGACACCTAAAGCAGTTCTTC.

This sequence joins TRBV5-6 and TRBJ1-2, with 11 bases lining up with TRBD1. The CDR3 totals 14 residues. V shed 6 bases, J shed 4 bases, and the junction held 5 bases outside the gene matches. CDR1 SGHDT and CDR2 YYEEEE come from the germline V gene. CDR3 bases: TGTGCCAGCATCCTTGGGACAGGGGGCTATGGCTACACCTTC. Amino acid sequence: CASILGTGGYGYTF.

The chain is built from TRBV19 and TRBJ1-5, with 8 nucleotides matching TRBD1. The CDR3 consists of 15 residues. From germline, CDR1 is LNHDA and CDR2 SQIVND (reference sequence). Germline trimming cut 5 bases from V and 6 bases from J; bases unmatched to any gene: 9. CDR3 amino acids: CASSSTGEVGQPQHF. CDR3 DNA: TGTGCCAGTAGTTCGACAGGGGAGGTCGGTCAGCCCCAGCATTTT. The whole variable domain, filled in from reference TRBV19 and TRBJ1-5, reads DGGITQSPKYLFRKEGQNVTLSCEQNLNHDAMYWYRQDPGQGLRLIYYSQIVNDFQKGDIAEGYSVSREKKESFPLTVTSAQKNPTAFYLCASSSTGEVGQPQHFGDGTRLSIL.

The CDR3 is CASMRYTTNEKLFF. The CDR3 bases are TGTGCCAGCATGAGATATACAACTAATGAAAAACTGTTTTTT. The rearrangement uses TRBV6-5 and TRBJ1-4; D remains unclear. V was clipped by 7 bases and J by 0 bases, with 9 bases between them. CDR3 length equals 14 residues. Germline loops: CDR1 MNHEY, CDR2 SVGAGI.

The chain links TRBV5-4 to TRBJ2-7; TRBD1 aligns across 12 bases. The CDR3 consists of 16 residues. In germline, CDR1 is SGHNT, CDR2 YYREEE (reference sequence). Losses at the gene ends were 4 bases for V and 3 bases for J; bases not matched to a gene: 8. The CDR3 DNA follows: TGTGCCAGCAGCGGGCGGGACAGGGGGCCGGTCTACGAGCAGTACTTC. It is translated as CASSGRDRGPVYEQYF.

The rearrangement joins TRBV24-1 to TRBJ2-1; 7 nucleotides line up with TRBD2. The CDR3 is 14 amino acids. Germline CDR1 is KGHDR and CDR2 is SFDVKD. V gave up 9 bases and J gave up 9 bases; unmatched junction bases: 13. Here the CDR3 reads CATGAGTTWGEQFF. CDR3 DNA: TGTGCCACCGGAGCGGGGACCACGTGGGGTGAGCAGTTCTTC.

This rearrangement joins TRBV6-5 to TRBJ2-1, with TRBD1 as a possible D gene (6 bases). Germline-derived CDR1 and CDR2 are MNHEY and SVGAGI. V was cut by 10 bases and J by 4 bases, with 14 bases left in between. The CDR3 covers 13 residues. The CDR3 loop is CATSGTFYNEQFF. CDR3 DNA sequence: TGTGCCACTTCCGGGACATTTTACAATGAGCAGTTCTTC.

V is TRBV11-3 and J is TRBJ1-2, with a weak D call TRBD1 (5 bases). There are 15 residues in the CDR3. Trimming left V 2 bases short and J 5 bases short, with 15 bases between. Germline V gene sequence: CDR1 SGHNT, CDR2 YENEEA. The DNA for the CDR3 is TGTGCCAGCAGCTTACGCCACCAGGGAGGGTATGGCTACACCTTC. Amino acid sequence: CASSLRHQGGYGYTF.

The chain links TRBV7-3 to TRBJ2-2; no firm D call. The CDR3 length is 14 residues. V dropped 1 base and J dropped 4 bases, with 7 bases sitting between them. Germline CDR1 and CDR2: SGHTA and FQGTGA. In nucleotides, the CDR3 is TGTGCCAGCAGCTTAAGGCCCATCACCGGGGAGCTGTTTTTT. Amino acid sequence: CASSLRPITGELFF.

V and J are TRBV29-1 and TRBJ1-1; 7 bases align to TRBD1. Germline V gene data show CDR1 as SQVTM and CDR2 as ANQGSEA. This CDR3 spans 13 amino acids. V trimming: 2 bases; J trimming: 1 base; junction bases outside the gene matches: 1. CDR3 amino acids: CSVEKGANTEAFF. In DNA form, the CDR3 reads TGCAGCGTTGAAAAGGGGGCGAACACTGAAGCTTTCTTT.

This chain links TRBV6-1 with TRBJ2-3; D is unclear. Trimming removed 3 bases from V and 7 bases from J, with 11 bases in between. In germline, CDR1 is MNHNS, CDR2 SASEGT. The CDR3 spans 13 residues. Here the CDR3 DNA reads TGTGCCAGCAGTGAGCGGAGAACGCATACGCAGTATTTT. Its protein is CASSERRTHTQYF.

The genes are TRBV5-1 and TRBJ2-7, with TRBD2 matching over 9 bases. Germline values: CDR1 SGHRS, CDR2 YFSETQ. With 0 bases clipped from V and 0 bases from J, the junction kept 7 bases outside the gene matches. This CDR3 spans 17 amino acids. CDR3 bases: TGCGCCAGCAGCTTGGCGGCTAGCGGGACTAGCTCCTACGAGCAGTACTTC. Protein sequence: CASSLAASGTSSYEQYF.

V and J are TRBV5-8 and TRBJ1-1; D unclear. Trimming took 4 bases from V and 0 from J, leaving 19 bases between them. CDR3 length: 17 amino acids. Germline-derived CDR1 and CDR2 are SGHTS and YDEGEE. The CDR3 reads CASSESKTLPVNTEAFF. As DNA, the CDR3 is TGTGCCAGCAGCGAGAGTAAAACGTTACCGGTGAACACTGAAGCTTTCTTT.

The CDR3 reads CASSPTGLGGYTF. CDR3 nucleotide sequence: TGTGCCAGCAGCCCGACAGGGCTAGGCGGCTACACCTTC. The V gene is TRBV3-1 (or the pseudogene TRBV3-2), the J gene TRBJ1-2; 7 bases are shared with TRBD1. Germline V gene lookup returns CDR1 LGHDT and CDR2 YNNKEL (reference sequence). The CDR3 spans 13 residues. Trimming at V came to 4 bases and at J to 8 bases, leaving 7 bases not matched to a gene.

The chain uses TRBV28 and TRBJ1-1; TRBD1 is a possible D gene (6 bases). CDR1 is MDHEN and CDR2 is SYDVKM in the germline V gene. V was cut by 5 bases and J by 7 bases, with 17 bases left in between. The CDR3 loop spans 14 amino acids. The DNA for the CDR3 is TGTGCCAGCAGTCCCAAACGGACAGTGGGTGAAGCTTTCTTT. Encoded protein: CASSPKRTVGEAFF.

The rearrangement links TRBV2 to TRBJ2-1, with D tentatively TRBD2 (5 bases). Germline CDR1 and CDR2: SNHLY and FYNNEI. CDR3 length: 14 amino acids. The V gene lost 7 bases and the J gene lost 6 bases, with 16 bases spanning the gap. The CDR3 protein is CASTRTVMGNEQFF. The CDR3 region has the DNA TGTGCCAGCACCCGGACTGTAATGGGCAATGAGCAGTTCTTC.